This TCR beta chain stems from a study of blood T cell repertoires in COVID-19. As for the study in general: Acute and convalescent COVID-19 samples came from the United States, Italy and Spain.

Losses at the gene ends were 3 bases for V and 8 bases for J; bases not matched to a gene: 8. The germline V gene has CDR1 SGHTA and CDR2 FQGNSA. CDR3 length: 14 residues. Authors' methods: Amplification from reference gene primers served as the basis for estimated nucleated cell counts. Generated by immunoSEQ multiplex PCR, the TCRdb table keeps only in-frame clones and is missing some. The D gene and trimming were derived from the DNA, and the V and J assignments and clone size from that table. The data show approximately 350,000 clones, roughly 90% seen once. One Seattle source followed patients from active infection through their disease course.

Sequencing used peripheral blood. The TCR was taken from a woman aged 25 to 39 with COVID-19, enrolled during active disease. The V call is TRBV7-2, the J call TRBJ1-2, with 8 bases matching TRBD1. The CDR3 sequence: CASSLPDRGWGYTF. The CDR3 nucleotides read TGTGCCAGCAGCTTGCCCGACAGGGGATGGGGCTACACCTTC.